The 30 T cell receptor beta chains below were found in one sample sequenced in a study of identical twins. TCRdb recomputed calls from the 5' RACE reads with MiXCR, one row per CDR3 protein. The table includes roughly 250,000 distinct CDR3 sequences, around an eighth detected once. Sequencing used memory (CD45RO+) T cells sorted from blood. All receptors come from a woman aged 18-29 years in good health.

J is TRBJ1-1 and V is TRBV20-1; 7 bases align to TRBD1. The CDR3 consists of 13 residues. V lost 0 bases to trimming and J lost 10 bases; unmatched junction nucleotides: 8. Per the germline V gene, CDR1 is DFQATT and CDR2 is SNEGSKA (reference sequence). The CDR3 here is CSARELTGTVAFF. Here the CDR3 DNA reads TGCAGTGCTAGAGAGTTAACAGGGACAGTAGCTTTCTTT.

V and J are TRBV5-1 and TRBJ2-5; no reliable D call. CDR3 size: 14 residues. Germline CDR1 reads SGHRS; CDR2 reads YFSETQ. V was clipped by 6 bases and J by 0 bases, with 12 bases between them. CDR3 sequence: CASNGVEYQETQYF. In DNA, the CDR3 is TGCGCCAGCAATGGCGTGGAGTACCAAGAGACCCAGTACTTC.

The J gene is TRBJ2-5, the V gene TRBV11-2, with 9 bases aligning to TRBD2. Unmatched junction bases numbered 5, after V lost 1 base and J lost 5 bases. This CDR3 contains 15 residues. CDR1 is SGHAT and CDR2 is FQNNGV in the germline V gene. The CDR3 loop is CASSLVSAGGETQYF. For the CDR3, the DNA is TGTGCCAGCAGCTTAGTCTCGGCGGGAGGGGAGACCCAGTACTTC.

This sequence joins TRBV5-6 and TRBJ2-7; D not certain. Per germline, CDR1 SGHDT and CDR2 YYEEEE. V was cut by 2 bases and J by 4 bases, with 16 bases left in between. The CDR3 is made up of 15 amino acids. The CDR3 here is CASSFRVPREYEQYF. The CDR3, as DNA: TGTGCCAGCAGCTTTAGGGTGCCTAGGGAATACGAGCAGTACTTC.

This clonotype was counted only a few times. J is TRBJ1-1 and V is TRBV3-1, with D unresolved. The V end was cut by 1 base, the J end by 0 bases, with 12 bases between. The CDR3 runs 16 residues. Germline V gene data show CDR1 as LGHDT and CDR2 as YNNKEL (reference sequence). CDR3 loop: CASSQGFGNLNTEAFF. CDR3 in DNA: TGTGCCAGCAGCCAAGGGTTTGGGAACCTGAACACTGAAGCTTTCTTT.

This chain connects TRBV20-1 to TRBJ2-7; D may be TRBD2 (6 bases). V was trimmed by 0 bases and J by 4 bases, leaving 10 bases between them. This CDR3 spans 13 amino acids. Germline-derived CDR1 and CDR2 are DFQATT and SNEGSKA (reference sequence). CDR3 sequence: CSAREGTQYEQYF. The CDR3 DNA is TGCAGTGCTAGAGAAGGGACTCAGTACGAGCAGTACTTC.

This clonotype was recorded only once. The V and J genes are TRBV20-1 and TRBJ1-1, with a weak D call TRBD1 (6 bases). The ends were cut back, 6 bases at V and 5 bases at J, with 16 bases in the middle. CDR3 length: 13 amino acids. CDR1 is DFQATT and CDR2 is SNEGSKA in the germline V gene (reference sequence). The CDR3 region is CSATRGSGTEAFF. The CDR3 region has the DNA TGCAGTGCCACGAGGGGGAGCGGGACTGAAGCTTTCTTT.

This clonotype was observed a few times. This chain connects TRBV7-8 to TRBJ1-4, with D unclear. CDR3 length equals 10 residues. V lost 6 bases and J 4 bases, leaving 0 bases between the germline ends. Germline values: CDR1 SGHVS, CDR2 FQNEAQ. CDR3 in DNA: TGTGCCAGCAGTAATGAAAAACTGTTTTTT. Translation gives CASSNEKLFF.

This clonotype appeared a few times. V and J are TRBV29-1 and TRBJ2-1, with 7 bases lining up with TRBD1. Germline values: CDR1 SQVTM, CDR2 ANQGSEA. The CDR3 runs to 14 residues. Unmatched junction bases numbered 4, after V lost 3 bases and J lost 2 bases. CDR3 nucleotide sequence: TGCAGCGTTGACGGACAGGAAGCCTACAATGAGCAGTTCTTC. Protein: CSVDGQEAYNEQFF.

This chain links TRBV19 with TRBJ2-2; D unresolved. The V and J ends lost 3 bases and 6 bases respectively, with 5 bases between them. The CDR3 runs 12 residues. Germline lookup yields CDR1 LNHDA and CDR2 SQIVND (reference sequence). In DNA form, the CDR3 reads TGTGCCAGTAGTATCGGGTCCGGGGAGCTGTTTTTT. It specifies CASSIGSGELFF.

This clonotype has only a few counts. The J gene is TRBJ2-1, the V gene TRBV16; 7 nucleotides align to TRBD2. The junction had 12 bases not matched to a gene; V was cut back by 1 base and J by 6 bases. Germline V CDR1 and CDR2: KGHSY, FQNENV. The CDR3 runs 17 residues. The CDR3: CASSQLASTSDPNEQFF. As DNA, the CDR3 is TGTGCCAGCAGCCAATTGGCAAGCACTAGCGACCCCAATGAGCAGTTCTTC.

The gene calls are TRBV20-1 and TRBJ2-3; 9 bases align to TRBD2. The junction had 9 bases not matched to a gene; V was cut back by 5 bases and J by 6 bases. Germline V gives CDR1 DFQATT, CDR2 SNEGSKA (reference sequence). The CDR3 spans 14 residues. CDR3 coding DNA: TGCAGTGCTTTAACCCCTAGCGGGACTGATACGCAGTATTTT. Amino acids: CSALTPSGTDTQYF.

This clonotype was picked up a small number of times. The V call is TRBV10-3, the J call TRBJ1-2, with no clear D. The CDR3 spans 13 residues. V gave up 8 bases and J gave up 8 bases, with 18 bases separating them. The germline CDR1 and CDR2 sequences are ENHRY and SYGVKD. CDR3 sequence reads: CAISGHNDWGYTF. In DNA, the CDR3 is TGTGCCATCTCGGGTCACAACGACTGGGGCTACACCTTC.

Turning to this clonotype: At one of its ends the junction is not consistent with the germline gene, which may arise from a read error. This chain connects TRBV9 to TRBJ2-1, with 14 bases matching TRBD2. The germline CDR1 and CDR2 sequences are SGDLS and YYNGEE. CDR3 length equals 20 residues. The CDR3 nucleotides read TGCGCCAGCAGCGCCGCCGGGACTAGCGGGAGTAGGGGGTCCTACAATGAGCAGTTCTTC. Its translation: CASSAAGTSGSRGSYNEQFF.

This clonotype occurred a few times. The V call is TRBV7-9, the J call TRBJ1-4, with TRBD1 matching over 7 bases. The CDR3 covers 14 residues. The J segment lost 5 bases and the V segment lost 9 bases, leaving 9 bases of the junction unmatched. Per the germline V gene, CDR1 is SEHNR and CDR2 is FQNEAQ (reference sequence). The CDR3 loop reads CASKPGTANEKLFF. Here the CDR3 DNA reads TGTGCCAGTAAACCCGGGACAGCGAATGAAAAACTGTTTTTT.

This clonotype has ten or more counts. The chain has TRBV5-1 and TRBJ1-4; no clear D gene. Trimming shortened V by 0 bases and J by 6 bases, and 9 bases separated the two germline ends. Per the germline V gene, CDR1 is SGHRS and CDR2 is YFSETQ. This CDR3 is built from 14 residues. In DNA form, the CDR3 reads TGCGCCAGCAGCTTGGGGCGATATGATGAAAAACTGTTTTTT. Translation: CASSLGRYDEKLFF.

The rearrangement joins TRBV5-1 to TRBJ2-3; no firm D call. CDR1 SGHRS and CDR2 YFSETQ come from the germline V gene. The CDR3 totals 12 residues. Trimming removed 3 bases from V and 2 bases from J, with 4 bases in between. DNA for the CDR3: TGCGCCAGCAGCTCCCACACAGATACGCAGTATTTT. It yields the protein CASSSHTDTQYF. Looking up the rest from reference TRBV5-1 and TRBJ2-3 gives the full variable domain: KAGVTQTPRYLIKTRGQQVTLSCSPISGHRSVSWYQQTPGQGLQFLFEYFSETQRNKGNFPGRFSGRQFSNSRSEMNVSTLELGDSALYLCASSSHTDTQYFGPGTRLTVL.

Here the CDR3 reads CASKHRFANTGELFF. The CDR3 nucleotides read TGTGCCAGCAAACACAGGTTCGCGAACACCGGGGAGCTGTTTTTT. The gene calls are TRBV6-2 or TRBV6-3 and TRBJ2-2, with D perhaps TRBD1 (5 bases). The length of the CDR3 is 15 residues. Trimming cost V 7 bases and J 0 bases, with 12 bases left between them. Germline values: CDR1 MNHEY, CDR2 SVGEGT.

This clonotype turned up a few times. The chain joins TRBV12-3 or TRBV12-4 to TRBJ1-2; D is unresolved. Between the trimmed V and J ends, which lost 4 bases and 3 bases, there was a span of 9 bases. The CDR3 sequence is 13 residues long. The CDR3 DNA is TGTGCCAGCAGTTCTTGGGGAGACTATGGCTACACCTTC. This sequence encodes CASSSWGDYGYTF.

Only a few counts were recorded for this clonotype. The V and J genes are TRBV20-1 and TRBJ2-1; 8 bases map to TRBD2. This CDR3 is built from 16 residues. Trimming removed 6 bases from V and 10 bases from J; junction bases left unmatched: 20. CDR1 is DFQATT and CDR2 is SNEGSKA in the germline V gene (reference sequence). The CDR3 reads CSASDLLAGPRGEQFF. Here the CDR3 DNA reads TGCAGTGCAAGCGATTTGTTAGCGGGACCTCGGGGGGAGCAGTTCTTC.

This clonotype has only one observation. This chain uses TRBV6-1 with TRBJ1-2, with D possibly TRBD1 on 5 matching bases. The CDR3 spans 16 residues. V dropped 6 bases and J dropped 4 bases, with 21 bases sitting between them. The germline V gene has CDR1 MNHNS and CDR2 SASEGT. This chain's CDR3 is CASRRVDSVGSYGYTF. DNA of the CDR3: TGTGCCAGCAGGAGGGTTGACAGCGTTGGGTCCTATGGCTACACCTTC.

This chain connects TRBV12-3 or TRBV12-4 to TRBJ2-1; 9 bases fit TRBD1. V shed 6 bases, J shed 2 bases, and the junction held 14 bases outside the gene matches. This CDR3 is built from 18 residues. The CDR3 sequence is CASSKTGLGQGTYNEQFF. Written as DNA, the CDR3 is TGTGCCAGCAGCAAAACGGGCCTGGGACAGGGAACCTACAATGAGCAGTTCTTC.

This sequence joins TRBV12-3 or TRBV12-4 and TRBJ2-3, with D possibly matching TRBD1 (6 bases). The V end lost 0 bases, the J end lost 14 bases, and 9 bases lay between the germline ends. CDR3 length: 11 residues. The CDR3 DNA follows: TGTGCCAGCAGTTTAGCGGGGGCACCGTATTTT. Amino acid sequence: CASSLAGAPYF.

CDR3 in DNA: TGTGCCAGCAGCCAAATGGGACAGGGCTCCTACAATGAGCAGTTCTTC. The encoded protein is CASSQMGQGSYNEQFF. The J gene is TRBJ2-1, the V gene TRBV3-1; 9 bases fit TRBD1. CDR3 length equals 16 residues. Trimming cost V 2 bases and J 0 bases; bases outside gene matches: 2. Per the germline V gene, CDR1 is LGHDT and CDR2 is YNNKEL (reference sequence).

The rearrangement links TRBV29-1 to TRBJ1-1; the D is unclear. The CDR3 is 12 residues long. Germline values: CDR1 SQVTM, CDR2 ANQGSEA. The V end was cut by 7 bases, the J end by 2 bases, with 11 bases between. DNA for the CDR3: TGCAGCGCCCAAAGGTCCAACACTGAAGCTTTCTTT. Its protein product is CSAQRSNTEAFF.

The chain carries TRBV2 and TRBJ2-1, with 10 bases fitting TRBD2. There are 17 residues in the CDR3. Germline V lookup: CDR1 SNHLY, CDR2 FYNNEI. V trimming: 4 bases; J trimming: 10 bases; junction bases outside the gene matches: 16. Here the CDR3 DNA reads TGTGCCAGCAGTGCACGACTAGCGGGTAACTTAAACACCGAGCAGTTCTTC. It translates to CASSARLAGNLNTEQFF.

This clonotype was picked up a small number of times. The chain carries TRBV3-1 and TRBJ2-3; no clear D gene. Trimming shortened V by 0 bases and J by 3 bases, and 13 bases separated the two germline ends. The CDR3 is 16 residues long. CDR1 is LGHDT and CDR2 is YNNKEL in the germline V gene (reference sequence). The CDR3 region is CASSQDLPLWTDTQYF. The CDR3 nucleotides read TGTGCCAGCAGCCAAGACCTCCCCCTTTGGACAGATACGCAGTATTTT.

V is TRBV7-9 and J is TRBJ2-7, with 7 bases fitting TRBD1. The V gene's germline CDR1 is SEHNR and CDR2 FQNEAQ (reference sequence). The V and J ends lost 5 bases and 3 bases, in that order; junction bases with no gene match: 10. This CDR3 spans 15 amino acids. The CDR3 DNA follows: TGTGCCAGCAGCCCCTATGAGGGGGCTTTCTACGAGCAGTACTTC. This codes for CASSPYEGAFYEQYF.

This clonotype has a handful of counts. The CDR3 bases are TGTGCCAGCAGCTTAAGTGCTAGGGCTAGCGGGTACAATGAGCAGTTCTTC. It yields the protein CASSLSARASGYNEQFF. The chain is built from TRBV7-2 and TRBJ2-1; 8 nucleotides agree with TRBD2. V was pared by 2 bases and J by 4 bases, with 10 bases of the junction left unmatched. Looked up from germline, CDR1 is SGHTA and CDR2 is FQGNSA. This CDR3 has 17 amino acids. The whole variable domain, filled in from reference TRBV7-2 and TRBJ2-1, reads GAGVSQSPSNKVTEKGKDVELRCDPISGHTALYWYRQSLGQGLEFLIYFQGNSAPDKSGLPSDRFSAERTGGSVSTLTIQRTQQEDSAVYLCASSLSARASGYNEQFFGPGTRLTVL.

V and J are TRBV6-5 and TRBJ2-3; weak D call: TRBD2 (7 bases). Germline assignment: CDR1 MNHEY and CDR2 SVGAGI. Between the trimmed V and J ends, which lost 0 bases and 0 bases, there was a span of 16 bases. CDR3 size: 18 residues. The CDR3 DNA follows: TGTGCCAGCAGTTACTCGATTAGTGGGGGGGCTAGCACAGATACGCAGTATTTT. The encoded protein is CASSYSISGGASTDTQYF.